This TCR beta chain derives from a study of STAT5B mutations in CD4+ large granular lymphocyte leukemia. Turning to the study itself: Healthy donors showed HLA-associated enrichment of the CDR3 'QG' motif.

Notes on this clone: The antigen remains undetermined.

The survey-level immunoSEQ assay was used. The table came from immunoSEQ multiplex PCR; TCRdb's copy has only in-frame clones and leaves some out. The sample contains around 30,000 clones, 65% to 80% of which appear only once. Study-level findings and limits: CD4-sorted patient repertoires seemed more clonal than healthy CD4+ repertoires.

V was pared by 6 bases and J by 4 bases, with 8 bases between. The germline V gene encodes CDR1 DFQATT and CDR2 SNEGSKA (reference sequence). CDR3 length: 11 amino acids. Buffy coats from healthy blood donors served as controls. The chain couples TRBV20-1 to TRBJ2-3; D remains ambiguous. This TCR was sampled from a human donor in good health. Material for sequencing was CD4+ T cells from blood buffy coats. CDR3 amino acids: CSANAADTQYF. DNA of the CDR3: TGCAGTGCAAACGCAGCAGATACGCAGTATTTT.